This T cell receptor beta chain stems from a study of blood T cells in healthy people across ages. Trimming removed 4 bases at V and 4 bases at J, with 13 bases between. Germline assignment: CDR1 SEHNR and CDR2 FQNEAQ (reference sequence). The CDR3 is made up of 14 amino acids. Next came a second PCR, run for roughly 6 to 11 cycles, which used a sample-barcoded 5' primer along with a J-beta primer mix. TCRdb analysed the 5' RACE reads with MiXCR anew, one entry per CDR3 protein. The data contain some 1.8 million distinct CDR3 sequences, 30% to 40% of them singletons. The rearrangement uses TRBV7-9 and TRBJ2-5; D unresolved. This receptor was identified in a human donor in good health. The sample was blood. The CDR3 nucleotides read TGTGCCAGCAGCTGGCCTACAGAGGCAGAGACCCAGTACTTC. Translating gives CASSWPTEAETQYF.